This TCR beta chain emerged from a study of T cells in narcolepsy. Study details: Patients with NT1 or NT2 and healthy control donors were enrolled.

This clone was seen a few times. The CDR3 spans 15 residues. The germline gives CDR1 SGHRS, CDR2 YFSETQ. Trimming stripped 5 bases from V and 0 bases from J, with 11 bases between. Some clones are missing from TCRdb's copy, which holds only in-frame ones; the method was immunoSEQ multiplex PCR. This sample carries roughly 34,000 clones, 87% of them seen once, and the ten largest clones take more than 0.8%. The receptor's source is a human donor with narcolepsy. The sample taken for sequencing was CD45RA- memory CD4+ T cells from PBMCs. This rearrangement joins TRBV5-1 to TRBJ1-4; no definite D call. The CDR3 is CASRGNSATNEKLFF. In nucleotides, the CDR3 is TGCGCCAGCAGAGGTAACAGTGCAACTAATGAAAAACTGTTTTTT.